These T cell receptor beta chains were read from a single sample in a study of vaccination and CD4 T cells after COVID-19. One entry per CDR3 protein, called by TCRdb with MiXCR from the PCR reads. The data show about 14,000 distinct CDR3 sequences, more than 40% seen once. The antigens these receptors bind are not known. The specimen sequenced was cultured CD4+ T cells from blood. Receptors were obtained from a human donor with COVID-19. CDR3s include the opening cysteine and the closing phenylalanine or tryptophan. Fields, in order: clone size, D gene, V gene, J gene, CDR3 DNA, CDR3 protein. D genes are given only for firm matches. Not all rows give a size; the values are once, few, many and, for expanded clones, a class.

size: NA; D: NA; V: TRBV11-2; J: TRBJ2-3; DNA: TGTGCCAGCAGCTTAGGCGTTGAGGGTACGCAGTATTTT; CDR3: CASSLGVEGTQYF
size: few; D: NA; V: TRBV20-1; J: TRBJ1-6; DNA: TGCAGTGGGCCCCAGGGACCCGCGAATTCACCCCTCCACTTT; CDR3: CSGPQGPANSPLHF
size: few; D: NA; V: TRBV2; J: TRBJ1-1; DNA: TGTGCCAGCAGTGAGACGGAGAACACTGAAGCTTTCTTT; CDR3: CASSETENTEAFF
size: NA; D: TRBD2; V: TRBV6-2/TRBV6-3; J: TRBJ2-3; DNA: TGTGCCAGCAGTCAAGCCGCGGGGGGGATGGATACGCAGTATTTT; CDR3: CASSQAAGGMDTQYF
size: NA; D: TRBD1; V: TRBV12-3/TRBV12-4; J: TRBJ1-2; DNA: TGTGCCAGCAGTTTAAGGGACAGCTATGGCTACACCTTC; CDR3: CASSLRDSYGYTF
size: NA; D: NA; V: TRBV7-8; J: TRBJ1-1; DNA: TGTGCCAGCAGCTCCCGCGGGACGTTGAACACTGAAGCTTTCTTT; CDR3: CASSSRGTLNTEAFF
size: NA; D: NA; V: TRBV6-2/TRBV6-3; J: TRBJ1-1; DNA: TGTGCCAGCATCAACCCCCCCAGTAAAAACACTGAAGCTTTCTTT; CDR3: CASINPPSKNTEAFF
size: few; D: NA; V: TRBV6-5; J: TRBJ1-2; DNA: TGTGCCAGCAGTTACTCACGGGTCCTTAACTATGGCTACACCTTC; CDR3: CASSYSRVLNYGYTF
size: NA; D: TRBD1; V: TRBV4-2; J: TRBJ2-7; DNA: TGTGCCAGCAGCCTCGAGGGACAGCTTCACGGGGAGCAGTACTTC; CDR3: CASSLEGQLHGEQYF
size: NA; D: TRBD1; V: TRBV6-1; J: TRBJ1-4; DNA: TGTGCCAGCAGCCTACCCACAGGGGATAATGAAAAACTGTTTTTT; CDR3: CASSLPTGDNEKLFF
size: NA; D: TRBD1; V: TRBV6-2/TRBV6-3; J: TRBJ1-2; DNA: TGTGCCAGCCTCTCCGGGACAGGGAACTATGGCTACACCTTC; CDR3: CASLSGTGNYGYTF
size: few; D: NA; V: TRBV27; J: TRBJ1-2; DNA: TGTGCCAGCAAAGGGAACCAGGACTACTATGGCTACACCTTC; CDR3: CASKGNQDYYGYTF
size: NA; D: TRBD1; V: TRBV28; J: TRBJ1-1; DNA: TGTGCCAGCAGTTTATCCGGGACAGGGGGTCCGCTGGCTTTCTTT; CDR3: CASSLSGTGGPLAFF